A single T cell receptor (beta chain) is shown here with its context. Its antigen remains unidentified. The sample belongs to a study of T cell repertoires in cytomegalovirus infection. Looking at the study overall: The study used recently identified HLA-C-restricted and well-studied HLA-B-restricted CMV epitopes. Shared public TCR beta signatures pointed to both CMV infection and a matching HLA type. General study points: HLA-C-restricted CMV clonotypes gave the most frequent clonotype in two of eight donors.

One entry per CDR3 protein results from TCRdb running MiXCR on the reads. The sample holds some 800,000 distinct CDR3 sequences, approximately 30% seen once. Germline assignment: CDR1 SEHNR and CDR2 FQNEAQ (reference sequence). The CDR3 contains 17 residues. The V and J ends lost 7 bases and 3 bases respectively, with 19 bases between them. The sequences come from cultured CD8+ T cells from PBMCs, collected from culture after CMV antigen stimulation. This chain links TRBV7-9 with TRBJ1-6, with a possible D match to TRBD1 (5 bases). The TCR originated in a human donor in good health (CMV status not recorded). Some clones in this sample may be carry-over from other donors' samples. The CDR3 DNA follows: TGTGCCAGCACCGTAAAGGGACGGGAGGGCTATAATTCACCCCTCCACTTT. Translated: CASTVKGREGYNSPLHF.